The TCR beta chain described here comes from a study of blood T cell repertoires in COVID-19. Turning to the study itself: Samples came from the United States, Italy and Spain, spanning acute and convalescent COVID-19. From T cells, B-cell-depleted T cells, or PBMCs came the material, which was cDNA or gDNA.

Looked up from germline, CDR1 is ENHRY and CDR2 is SYGVKD. CDR3 length: 16 amino acids. V lost 4 bases, J lost 7 bases, and 13 bases stayed unmatched. As handled by the study authors: The authors estimated nucleated cell counts from reference gene primer amplification. Clones were sequenced by immunoSEQ multiplex PCR, and TCRdb holds only the in-frame ones, with some missing. That table is the source of V, J and clone size, and D and trimming were worked out from the DNA. The sample includes roughly 300,000 clones, over 75% of them seen just once. Participants spanned ages about 18 to 100 years and resided in some 22 US areas.

This receptor was obtained from a woman between 18 and 29 years old who had recovered from COVID-19. The sample taken for sequencing was PBMCs or T cells enriched from blood (not recorded which). This chain connects TRBV10-3 to TRBJ2-7, with 10 bases fitting TRBD2. This CDR3 is CAISVGSGRPSGEQYF. CDR3 bases: TGTGCCATCAGTGTCGGTAGCGGGAGGCCCTCCGGTGAGCAGTACTTC.